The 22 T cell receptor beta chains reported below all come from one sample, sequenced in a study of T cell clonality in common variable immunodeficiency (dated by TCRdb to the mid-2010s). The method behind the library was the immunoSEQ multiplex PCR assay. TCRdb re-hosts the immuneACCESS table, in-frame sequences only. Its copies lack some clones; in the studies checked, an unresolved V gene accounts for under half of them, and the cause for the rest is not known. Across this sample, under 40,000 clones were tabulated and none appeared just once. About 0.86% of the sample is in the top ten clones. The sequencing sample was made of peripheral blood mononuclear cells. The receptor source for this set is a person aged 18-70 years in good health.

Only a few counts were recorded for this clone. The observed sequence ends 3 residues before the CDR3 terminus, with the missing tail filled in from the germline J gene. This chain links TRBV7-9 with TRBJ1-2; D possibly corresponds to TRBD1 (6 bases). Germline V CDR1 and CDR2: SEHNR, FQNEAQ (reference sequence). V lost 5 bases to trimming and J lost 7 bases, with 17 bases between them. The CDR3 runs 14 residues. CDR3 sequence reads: CASSTTGWASGYTF. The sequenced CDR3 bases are TGTGCCAGCAGCACGACAGGTTGGGCGTCTGGC.

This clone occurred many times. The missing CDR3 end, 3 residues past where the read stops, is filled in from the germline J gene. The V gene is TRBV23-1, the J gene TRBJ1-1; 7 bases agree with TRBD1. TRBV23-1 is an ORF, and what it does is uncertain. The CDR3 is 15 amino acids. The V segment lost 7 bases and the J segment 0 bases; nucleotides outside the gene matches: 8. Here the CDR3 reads CASTRTGRMNTEAFF. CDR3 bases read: TGCGCCAGCACACGGACAGGTCGTATGAACACTGAA.

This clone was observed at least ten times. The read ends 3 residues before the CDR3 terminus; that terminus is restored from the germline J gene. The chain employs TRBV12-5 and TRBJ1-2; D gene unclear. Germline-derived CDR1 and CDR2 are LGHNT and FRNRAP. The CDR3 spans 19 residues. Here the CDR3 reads CASGLVLTLSPGVSNDYTF. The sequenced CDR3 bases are TGTGCTAGTGGTTTGGTTTTAACTCTTAGTCCTGGTGTGTCGAATGAC.

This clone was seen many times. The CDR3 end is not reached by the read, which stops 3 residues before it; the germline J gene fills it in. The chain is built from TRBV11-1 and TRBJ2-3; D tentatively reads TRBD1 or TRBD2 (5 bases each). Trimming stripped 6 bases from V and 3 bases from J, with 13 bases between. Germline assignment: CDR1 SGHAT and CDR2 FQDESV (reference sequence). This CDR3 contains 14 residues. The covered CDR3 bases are TGTGCCAGCAGTTCGAGGGGAATAACAGATACG. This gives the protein CASSSRGITDT. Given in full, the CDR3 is CASSSRGITDTQYF.

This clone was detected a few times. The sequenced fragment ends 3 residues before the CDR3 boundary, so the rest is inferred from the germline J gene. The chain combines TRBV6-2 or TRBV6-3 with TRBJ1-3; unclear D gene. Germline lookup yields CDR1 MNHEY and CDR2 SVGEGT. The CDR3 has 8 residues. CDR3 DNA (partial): TGTGCCTTCCCCCCT. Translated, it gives CAFPP. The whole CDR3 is CAFPPIYF.

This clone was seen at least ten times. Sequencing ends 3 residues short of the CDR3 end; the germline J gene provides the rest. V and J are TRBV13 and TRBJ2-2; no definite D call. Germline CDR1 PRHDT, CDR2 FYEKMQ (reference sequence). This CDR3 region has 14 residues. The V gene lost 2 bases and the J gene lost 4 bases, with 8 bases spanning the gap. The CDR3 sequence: CASSLHRSTGELFF. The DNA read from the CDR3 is TGTGCCAGCAGCTTACACAGATCCACCGGGGAG.

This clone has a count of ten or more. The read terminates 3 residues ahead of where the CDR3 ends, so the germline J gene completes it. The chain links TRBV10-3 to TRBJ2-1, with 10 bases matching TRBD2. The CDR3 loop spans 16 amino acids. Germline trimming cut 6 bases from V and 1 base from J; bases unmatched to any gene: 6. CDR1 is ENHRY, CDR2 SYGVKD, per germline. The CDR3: CAISGTSAPSYNEQFF. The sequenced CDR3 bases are TGTGCCATCAGCGGGACTAGCGCTCCGTCCTACAATGAG.

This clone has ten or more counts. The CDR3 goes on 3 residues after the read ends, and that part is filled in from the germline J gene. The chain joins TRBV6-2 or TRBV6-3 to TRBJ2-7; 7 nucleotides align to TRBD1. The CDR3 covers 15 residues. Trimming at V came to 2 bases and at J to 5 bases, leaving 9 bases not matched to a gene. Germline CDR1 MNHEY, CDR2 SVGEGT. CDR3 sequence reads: CASSYAKTGIHEQYF. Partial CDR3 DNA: TGTGCCAGCAGTTACGCAAAGACAGGGATACACGAG.

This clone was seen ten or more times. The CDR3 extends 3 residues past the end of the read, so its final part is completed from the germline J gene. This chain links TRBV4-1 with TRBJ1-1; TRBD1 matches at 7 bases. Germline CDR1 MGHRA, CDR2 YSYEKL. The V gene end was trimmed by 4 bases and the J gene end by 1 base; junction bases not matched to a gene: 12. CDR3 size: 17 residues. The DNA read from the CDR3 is TGCGCCAGCAGCCCCCCCAGGGGGGCAGGGGCGAACACTGAA. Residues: CASSPPRGAGANTE. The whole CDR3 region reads CASSPPRGAGANTEAFF.

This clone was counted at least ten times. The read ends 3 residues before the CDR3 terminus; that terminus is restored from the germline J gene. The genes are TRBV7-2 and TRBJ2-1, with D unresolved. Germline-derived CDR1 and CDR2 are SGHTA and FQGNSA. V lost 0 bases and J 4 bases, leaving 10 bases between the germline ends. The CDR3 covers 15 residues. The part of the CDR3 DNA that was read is TGTGCCAGCAGCTTAGCGGGCCCACTTTACAATGAG. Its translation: CASSLAGPLYNE. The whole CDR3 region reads CASSLAGPLYNEQFF.

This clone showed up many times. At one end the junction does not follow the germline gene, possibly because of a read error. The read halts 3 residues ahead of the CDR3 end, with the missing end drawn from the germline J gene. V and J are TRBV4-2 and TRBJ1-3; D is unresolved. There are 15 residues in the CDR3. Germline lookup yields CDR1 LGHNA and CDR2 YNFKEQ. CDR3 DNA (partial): TGCGCCAGCAGCCAAGTCATCAGCTCTGGAAACACC. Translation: CASSQVISSGNT. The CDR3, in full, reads CASSQVISSGNTIYF.

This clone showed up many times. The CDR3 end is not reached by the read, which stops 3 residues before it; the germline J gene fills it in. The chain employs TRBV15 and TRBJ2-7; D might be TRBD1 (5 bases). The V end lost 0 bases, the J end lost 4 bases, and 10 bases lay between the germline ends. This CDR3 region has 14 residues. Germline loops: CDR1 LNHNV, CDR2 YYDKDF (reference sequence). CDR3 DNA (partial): TGTGCCACCAGCAGAGATAGGGCAGGGTACGAG. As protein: CATSRDRAGYE. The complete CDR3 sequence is CATSRDRAGYEQYF.

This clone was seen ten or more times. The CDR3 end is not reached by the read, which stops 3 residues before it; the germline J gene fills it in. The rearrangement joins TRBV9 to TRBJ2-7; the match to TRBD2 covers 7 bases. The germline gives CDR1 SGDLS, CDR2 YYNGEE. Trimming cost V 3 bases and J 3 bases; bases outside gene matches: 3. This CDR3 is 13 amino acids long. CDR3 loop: CASSEAGDYEQYF. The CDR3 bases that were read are TGTGCCAGCAGCGAGGCGGGGGACTACGAG.

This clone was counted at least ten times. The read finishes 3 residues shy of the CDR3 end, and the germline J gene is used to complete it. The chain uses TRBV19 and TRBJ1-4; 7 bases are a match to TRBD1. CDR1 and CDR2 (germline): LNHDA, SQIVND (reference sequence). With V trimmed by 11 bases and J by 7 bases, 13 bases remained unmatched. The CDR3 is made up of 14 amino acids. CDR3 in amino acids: CARSGGGDSEKLFF. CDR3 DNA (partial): TGTGCCCGATCAGGGGGAGGAGATAGTGAAAAA.

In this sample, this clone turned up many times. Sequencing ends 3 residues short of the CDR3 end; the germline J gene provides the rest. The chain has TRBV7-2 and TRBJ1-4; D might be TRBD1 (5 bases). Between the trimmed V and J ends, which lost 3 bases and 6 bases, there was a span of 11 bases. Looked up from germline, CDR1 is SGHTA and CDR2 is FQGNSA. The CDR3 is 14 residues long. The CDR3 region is CASSFPGGDEKLFF. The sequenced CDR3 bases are TGTGCCAGCAGCTTCCCCGGGGGGGATGAAAAA.

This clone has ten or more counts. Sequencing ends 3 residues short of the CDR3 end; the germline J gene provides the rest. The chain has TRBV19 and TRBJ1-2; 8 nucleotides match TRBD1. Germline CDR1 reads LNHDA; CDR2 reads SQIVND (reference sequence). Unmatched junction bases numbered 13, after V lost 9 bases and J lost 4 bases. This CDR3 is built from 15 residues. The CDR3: CASARSSDRAYGYTF. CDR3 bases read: TGTGCCAGCGCAAGAAGCTCGGACAGGGCCTATGGC.

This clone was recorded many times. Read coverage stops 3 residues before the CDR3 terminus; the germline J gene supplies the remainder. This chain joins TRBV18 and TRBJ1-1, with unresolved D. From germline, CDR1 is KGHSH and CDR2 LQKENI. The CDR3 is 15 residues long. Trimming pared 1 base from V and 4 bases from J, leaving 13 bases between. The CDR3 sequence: CASSPQKQGGTEAFF. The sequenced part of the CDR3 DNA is TGTGCCAGCTCACCACAGAAGCAAGGCGGCACTGAA.

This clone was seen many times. CDR3 loop: CASSAGNQPQHF. The sequenced part of the CDR3 DNA is TGTGCCAGCAGCGCCGGCAATCAGCCC. The chain couples TRBV9 to TRBJ1-5; D is unresolved. The CDR3 goes on 3 residues after the read ends, and that part is filled in from the germline J gene. The germline V and J ends were trimmed by 3 bases and 2 bases, with 3 bases remaining between them. The germline V gene has CDR1 SGDLS and CDR2 YYNGEE. The CDR3 is 12 amino acids.

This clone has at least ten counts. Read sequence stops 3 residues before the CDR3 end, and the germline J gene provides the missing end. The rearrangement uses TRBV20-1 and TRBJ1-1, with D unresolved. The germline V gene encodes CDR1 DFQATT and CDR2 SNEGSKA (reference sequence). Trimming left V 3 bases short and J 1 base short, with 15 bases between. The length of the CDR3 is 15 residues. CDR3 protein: CSARAGNRRNTEAFF. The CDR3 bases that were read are TGCAGTGCTAGGGCGGGGAACCGCCGGAACACTGAA.

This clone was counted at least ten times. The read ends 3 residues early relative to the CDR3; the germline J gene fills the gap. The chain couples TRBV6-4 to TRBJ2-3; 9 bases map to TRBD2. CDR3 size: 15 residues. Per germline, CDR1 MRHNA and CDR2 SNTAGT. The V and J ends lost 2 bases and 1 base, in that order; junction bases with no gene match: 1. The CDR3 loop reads CASSDVAGGTDTQYF. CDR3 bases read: TGTGCCAGCAGTGACGTAGCGGGGGGCACAGATACG.

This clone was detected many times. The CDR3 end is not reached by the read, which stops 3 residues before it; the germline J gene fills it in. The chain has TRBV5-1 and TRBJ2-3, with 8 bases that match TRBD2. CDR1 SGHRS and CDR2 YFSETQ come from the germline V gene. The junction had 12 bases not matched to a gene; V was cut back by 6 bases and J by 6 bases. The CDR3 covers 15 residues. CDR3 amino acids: CASKPGLAGEDTQYF. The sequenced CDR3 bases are TGCGCCAGCAAGCCTGGGCTAGCGGGTGAGGATACG.

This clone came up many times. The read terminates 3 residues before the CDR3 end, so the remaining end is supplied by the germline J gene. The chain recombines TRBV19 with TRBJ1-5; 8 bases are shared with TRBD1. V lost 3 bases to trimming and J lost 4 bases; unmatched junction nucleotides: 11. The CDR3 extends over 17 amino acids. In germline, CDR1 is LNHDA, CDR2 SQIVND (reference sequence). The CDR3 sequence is CASSISTGEFWNQPQHF. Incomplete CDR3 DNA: TGTGCCAGTAGTATCTCGACAGGGGAATTTTGGAATCAGCCC. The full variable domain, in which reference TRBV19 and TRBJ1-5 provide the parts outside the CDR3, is DGGITQSPKYLFRKEGQNVTLSCEQNLNHDAMYWYRQDPGQGLRLIYYSQIVNDFQKGDIAEGYSVSREKKESFPLTVTSAQKNPTAFYLCASSISTGEFWNQPQHFGDGTRLSIL.